This is a list of T cell receptor beta chains from one sample in a study of CD8 T cells in Susac syndrome. MiXCR, applied by TCRdb to the immunoSEQ multiplex PCR reads, yields one record per CDR3 protein. The sample consists of more than 150,000 distinct CDR3 sequences, roughly 95% of them appearing once. Sequenced sample: CD4+ T cells from PBMCs. The receptor set was obtained from a human donor with Susac syndrome. The CDR3 runs from the conserved cysteine through the conserved F or W. The D gene is left open where the match is weak. Part of the rows lack a size; the others show once, few, many or a class for expanded clones.

J gene	D gene	clone size	V gene	CDR3 DNA	CDR3 protein
TRBJ2-1	.	.	TRBV2	TGTGCCAGCACCCTCAACGGGTTGACGGCCTACAATGAGCAGTTCTTC	CASTLNGLTAYNEQFF
TRBJ2-7	TRBD1	.	TRBV6-6	TGTGCCGCAGGACAGGGGGCCTACGAGCAGTACTTC	CAAGQGAYEQYF
TRBJ1-6	.	.	TRBV10-3	TGTGCCATCAGTGAGTTCATCGGGGGCGACTCACCCCTCCACTTT	CAISEFIGGDSPLHF
TRBJ1-5	.	.	TRBV2	TGTGCCAGCAGACGAGATCAGCCCCAGCATTTT	CASRRDQPQHF
TRBJ2-5	.	.	TRBV5-4	TGTGCCAGCAATAGACGGGACACCCCCCAAGAGACCCAGTACTTC	CASNRRDTPQETQYF
TRBJ1-2	TRBD1	.	TRBV7-2	TGTGCCAGCACAGCCGGGACAGATGGCTACACCTTC	CASTAGTDGYTF
TRBJ1-2	.	.	TRBV5-1	TGCGCCAGCAGCGCCGCCCCGGGACCAGCCCCTAATGGCTACACCTTC	CASSAAPGPAPNGYTF
TRBJ2-5	.	.	TRBV4-3	TGCGCCAGCAGCCATCGGTTGGGGGAGACCCAGTACTTC	CASSHRLGETQYF
TRBJ2-1	TRBD1	.	TRBV29-1	TGCAGCGTTGACCCATCGACAGGGAGAGGTGAGCAGTTCTTC	CSVDPSTGRGEQFF
TRBJ2-5	.	once	TRBV5-1	TGCGCCAGCAGCTTGGGTTCCGGGGCGCAACAAGAGACCCAGTACTTC	CASSLGSGAQQETQYF
TRBJ1-5	.	.	TRBV6-2/TRBV6-3	TGTGCCAGCAGTTACTCCGGCAGGGCGGGGAGCAATCAGCCCCAGCATTTT	CASSYSGRAGSNQPQHF
TRBJ2-3	TRBD2	once	TRBV20-1	TGCAGTGCTAGCGATTCTAGCGGGGGAGATACGCAGTATTTT	CSASDSSGGDTQYF
TRBJ1-3	.	.	TRBV30	TGTGCCTGGAATGGAAACACCATATATTTT	CAWNGNTIYF
TRBJ2-3	TRBD2	.	TRBV30	TGTGCCAGACAAGGGACTAGCGGGCGATCAGATACGCAGTATTTT	CARQGTSGRSDTQYF
TRBJ2-5	.	.	TRBV6-2/TRBV6-3	TGTGCCAGCAGTTACTGGCAAGAGACCCAGTACTTC	CASSYWQETQYF
TRBJ2-2	.	.	TRBV24-1	TGTGCCACCAGTGATTCCGGACGTCACCCCCCAACCGGGGAGCTGTTTTTT	CATSDSGRHPPTGELFF
TRBJ2-1	TRBD2	.	TRBV5-1	TGCGCCAGCAGCCGAACCGGGACTAGCGGCTATGAGCAGTTCTTC	CASSRTGTSGYEQFF
TRBJ1-5	.	.	TRBV20-1	TGCAGTGCTAGAGATGGAGGCCGAGTTCAGCCCCAGCATTTT	CSARDGGRVQPQHF
TRBJ2-7	TRBD1	.	TRBV6-2/TRBV6-3	TGTGCCAGCAGTTCCTCTGGTGGAACAGGGGGCCGGGTGCAGTACTTC	CASSSSGGTGGRVQYF
TRBJ2-1	.	.	TRBV25-1	TGTGCCAGCAGTGAATTGGGGACCCACGGTGAGCAGTTCTTC	CASSELGTHGEQFF
TRBJ1-1	.	.	TRBV25-1	TGTGCCAGCAGTTCCTTGTGGGGGACTGAAGCTTTCTTT	CASSSLWGTEAFF